The 29 T cell receptor beta chains below were found in one sample sequenced in a study of vaccination effects on CD4 cells after COVID-19. No cognate antigen is known for these TCRs. Sequenced by immunoSEQ multiplex PCR; TCRdb stores in-frame clones only, minus some. Among 35,000 to 40,000 clones, around 66% were seen once, and the ten largest hold 15%. Pools of viral peptides were used by the ViraFEST assay to expand antigen-specific CD4+ T cells ahead of sequencing. At the end of around eleven days of culture, CD4+ T cells were isolated. Vaccinated recipients, who were negative for nucleocapsid antibodies, had no history of SARS-CoV-2 infection. The sequencing used CD4+ T cells from PBMCs cultured with HCoV-OC43 spike peptides, collected before COVID-19 vaccination. Indicated subset: HCoV-OC43 spike overlapping peptide pool stimulation. The origin of the receptors is a human donor who received a COVID-19 vaccine.

Written as DNA, the CDR3 is TGTGCCAGCAGTGTTGGAGCGGGGCGGACCGGGGAGCTGTTTTTT. Translation gives CASSVGAGRTGELFF. V is TRBV2 and J is TRBJ2-2; 7 nucleotides match TRBD2. CDR3 length: 15 amino acids. Trimming at V came to 4 bases and at J to 5 bases, leaving 7 bases not matched to a gene. Germline lookup yields CDR1 SNHLY and CDR2 FYNNEI.

V and J are TRBV10-3 and TRBJ1-5; D is possibly TRBD1 (5 bases). The V gene's germline CDR1 is ENHRY and CDR2 SYGVKD. V lost 4 bases to trimming and J lost 4 bases, with 8 bases between them. The CDR3 has 13 amino acids. CDR3 in DNA: TGTGCCATCAGTGGGGGGGGAAATCAGCCCCAGCATTTT. It specifies CAISGGGNQPQHF.

This sequence joins TRBV3-1 (or the pseudogene TRBV3-2) and TRBJ2-1; no clear D. The CDR3 is made up of 15 amino acids. V dropped 4 bases and J dropped 0 bases, with 10 bases sitting between them. Germline V gene sequence: CDR1 LGHDT, CDR2 YNNKEL (reference sequence). This chain's CDR3 is CASSPRRSSYNEQFF. CDR3 nucleotides: TGTGCCAGCAGCCCGCGACGGAGCTCCTACAATGAGCAGTTCTTC.

The chain uses TRBV3-1 (or the pseudogene TRBV3-2) and TRBJ1-5, with D maybe TRBD1 (6 bases). Germline loops: CDR1 LGHDT, CDR2 YNNKEL (reference sequence). The CDR3 runs to 14 residues. V lost 3 bases, J lost 5 bases, and 11 bases lay in between. In DNA, the CDR3 is TGTGCCAGCAGCCACACAGGGAAAGATCAGCCCCAGCATTTT. It specifies CASSHTGKDQPQHF.

This rearrangement joins TRBV7-8 to TRBJ2-4, with D uncertain. This CDR3 comprises 15 residues. Trimming pared 0 bases from V and 1 base from J, leaving 7 bases between. The germline V gene encodes CDR1 SGHVS and CDR2 FQNEAQ. The CDR3: CASSLARFAKNIQYF. The CDR3 DNA follows: TGTGCCAGCAGCTTAGCAAGGTTTGCCAAAAACATTCAGTACTTC.

J is TRBJ1-3 and V is TRBV6-5; no reliable D call. V was clipped by 1 base and J by 7 bases, with 17 bases between them. Germline values: CDR1 MNHEY, CDR2 SVGAGI. CDR3 size: 16 residues. The chain's CDR3 is CASSYLGSGVVNTIYF. In DNA form, the CDR3 reads TGTGCCAGCAGTTACTTGGGCAGCGGAGTCGTCAACACCATATATTTT.

The chain carries TRBV29-1 and TRBJ1-1; the D gene is possibly TRBD1 (6 bases). Trimming stripped 6 bases from V and 1 base from J, with 18 bases between. Germline V lookup: CDR1 SQVTM, CDR2 ANQGSEA. This CDR3 has 15 residues. This CDR3 reads CSVSYRTVRNTEAFF. In DNA form, the CDR3 reads TGCAGCGTGTCATACCGGACAGTCAGGAACACTGAAGCTTTCTTT.

The V gene is TRBV19, the J gene TRBJ2-7; possibly TRBD2 for D (6 bases). The CDR3 runs 15 residues. The V end lost 1 base, the J end lost 3 bases, and 13 bases lay between the germline ends. Germline assignment: CDR1 LNHDA and CDR2 SQIVND (reference sequence). The CDR3 sequence: CASSIGVARGYEQYF. CDR3 nucleotide sequence: TGTGCCAGTAGTATAGGCGTGGCGCGGGGCTACGAGCAGTACTTC.

V gene TRBV19 combines with J gene TRBJ2-7; 7 positions match TRBD1. The CDR3 loop spans 14 amino acids. The V segment lost 4 bases and the J segment 7 bases; nucleotides outside the gene matches: 10. Germline V CDR1 and CDR2: LNHDA, SQIVND (reference sequence). The DNA of the CDR3 is TGTGCCAGTAGTAAGGGGACAGCGCCTTTGGAGCAGTACTTC. It codes for CASSKGTAPLEQYF.

This clone is medium-sized within its sample. The rearrangement links TRBV6-5 to TRBJ1-5; unclear D gene. The CDR3 has 13 amino acids. V was pared by 7 bases and J by 6 bases, with 13 bases between. CDR1 and CDR2 (germline): MNHEY, SVGAGI. The CDR3 DNA follows: TGTGCCAGCACCACGACACTAAGTCAGCCCCAGCATTTT. This translates into CASTTTLSQPQHF.

This chain links TRBV10-2 with TRBJ2-1; 7 bases map to TRBD1. Germline values: CDR1 WSHSY, CDR2 SAAADI. The trim removed 6 bases at V and 5 bases at J, leaving 4 bases unmatched. The CDR3 contains 13 residues. CDR3 nucleotide sequence: TGCGCCAGCAGCCAGGGGGTAAACAATGAGCAGTTCTTC. Amino acids: CASSQGVNNEQFF.

The rearrangement links TRBV6-5 to TRBJ2-1; 13 bases are a match to TRBD2. Germline CDR1 and CDR2: MNHEY and SVGAGI. This CDR3 has 15 residues. Germline trimming cut 5 bases from V and 8 bases from J; bases unmatched to any gene: 6. This CDR3 reads CASSTLLAGGDEQFF. The CDR3 DNA reads as TGTGCCAGCAGTACCCTACTAGCGGGGGGGGATGAGCAGTTCTTC.

This chain connects TRBV12-3 or TRBV12-4 to TRBJ1-4, with 8 bases matching TRBD1. The trim removed 7 bases at V and 5 bases at J, leaving 3 bases unmatched. There are 13 residues in the CDR3. CDR3 amino acids: CASKWTGNEKLFF. The CDR3 DNA reads as TGTGCCAGCAAATGGACAGGGAATGAAAAACTGTTTTTT.

The chain has TRBV29-1 and TRBJ2-1, with TRBD2 matching over 8 bases. Trimming took 1 base from V and 3 from J; bases not matched to a gene: 5. The CDR3 contains 15 residues. Germline V lookup: CDR1 SQVTM, CDR2 ANQGSEA. This chain's CDR3 is CSVEARTSNYNEQFF. As DNA, the CDR3 is TGCAGCGTTGAAGCCAGGACTAGCAACTACAATGAGCAGTTCTTC.

In DNA, the CDR3 is TGTGCCAGCAGCTTGGGACAGAACACAGATACGCAGTATTTT. This sequence encodes CASSLGQNTDTQYF. This chain uses TRBV11-3 with TRBJ2-3; 7 nucleotides line up with TRBD1. Per germline, CDR1 SGHNT and CDR2 YENEEA. J gave up 2 bases and V 3 bases, and 2 bases lay outside the gene matches. The CDR3 covers 14 residues. The variable domain in full, with the rest retrieved from reference TRBV11-3 and TRBJ2-3, is EAGVVQSPRYKIIEKKQPVAFWCNPISGHNTLYWYLQNLGQGPELLIRYENEEAVDDSQLPKDRFSAERLKGVDSTLKIQPAELGDSAVYLCASSLGQNTDTQYFGPGTRLTVL.

V usage is TRBV19 and J usage is TRBJ2-7; D may be TRBD2 (5 bases). Trimming took off 10 bases at V and 0 bases at J, with 13 bases between the two ends. This CDR3 region has 13 residues. Germline V gene sequence: CDR1 LNHDA, CDR2 SQIVND (reference sequence). The CDR3, as DNA: TGTGCCACCAGGAGGCAGGTCTCCTACGAGCAGTACTTC. Its translation: CATRRQVSYEQYF.

The chain couples TRBV7-2 to TRBJ1-6, with a weak D call TRBD1 (5 bases). In germline, CDR1 is SGHTA, CDR2 FQGNSA. The CDR3 spans 16 residues. V was pared by 1 base and J by 2 bases, with 9 bases between. The CDR3 DNA follows: TGTGCCAGCAGCTTAGTTAAAGGGGCCTATAATTCACCCCTCCACTTT. It is translated as CASSLVKGAYNSPLHF.

CDR3 DNA sequence: TGCGCCAGCAGTGAGTCGCCAGCGGGAACCTCACAAGAGACCCAGTACTTC. Translation gives CASSESPAGTSQETQYF. The rearrangement joins TRBV10-1 to TRBJ2-5; 7 bases are shared with TRBD2. The length of the CDR3 is 17 residues. J lost 2 bases, V lost 0 bases, and 9 bases had no gene match. Germline V lookup: CDR1 WNHNN, CDR2 SYGVQD (reference sequence).

The CDR3: CASSRSRGAEYDYEQYF. CDR3 DNA: TGTGCCAGCAGCCGGAGCAGGGGGGCTGAATATGACTACGAGCAGTACTTC. V and J are TRBV5-4 and TRBJ2-7, with D perhaps TRBD1 (7 bases). V lost 4 bases and J lost 3, with 23 bases in between. The length of the CDR3 is 17 residues. Germline CDR1 SGHNT, CDR2 YYREEE (reference sequence). The variable domain in full, with the rest retrieved from reference TRBV5-4 and TRBJ2-7, is ETGVTQSPTHLIKTRGQQVTLRCSSQSGHNTVSWYQQALGQGPQFIFQYYREEENGRGNFPPRFSGLQFPNYSSELNVNALELDDSALYLCASSRSRGAEYDYEQYFGPGTRLTVT.

The V call is TRBV6-1, the J call TRBJ2-1; TRBD1 matches 8 bases. V lost 3 bases to trimming and J lost 14 bases; unmatched junction nucleotides: 9. Looked up from germline, CDR1 is MNHNS and CDR2 is SASEGT. There are 13 residues in the CDR3. For the CDR3, the DNA is TGTGCCAGCAGTGACCCGGACAGGGTTGGAAAGTTCTTC. Encoded protein: CASSDPDRVGKFF.

The rearrangement links TRBV3-1 (or the pseudogene TRBV3-2) to TRBJ1-2; D not certain. The CDR3 sequence is 11 residues long. V shed 3 bases and J shed 7 bases, with 6 bases lying between them. Per the germline V gene, CDR1 is LGHDT and CDR2 is YNNKEL (reference sequence). The CDR3 protein is CASSQYIGYTF. CDR3 bases: TGTGCCAGCAGCCAGTACATTGGCTACACCTTC.

The table lists this clone with a few counts. J is TRBJ2-4 and V is TRBV21-1; the D segment call TRBD1 is taken from the table without a DNA check. TRBV21-1 is a known pseudogene. This CDR3 is built from 16 residues. The CDR3 loop is CASSNWAGGPKNIQYF. CDR3 nucleotides: TGTGCCAGCAGCAACTGGGCAGGGGGCCCCAAAAACATTCAGTACTTC.

The genes are TRBV12-1 and TRBJ2-7; no check of the table's D call, TRBD1, against the DNA was made. TRBV12-1 is listed as a pseudogene. The CDR3 runs 15 residues. In nucleotides, the CDR3 is TGTGCCAGCAGCTTTGCCGAGACACAGCCCTACGAGCAGTACTTC. Translating gives CASSFAETQPYEQYF.

The chain carries TRBV7-2 and TRBJ1-2; D gene ambiguous. Per the germline V gene, CDR1 is SGHTA and CDR2 is FQGNSA. Trimming removed 5 bases from V and 5 bases from J, with 24 bases in between. CDR3 length: 17 amino acids. The CDR3, as DNA: TGTGCCAGCAGCCCAGAGTCGTGGACGTTCCGGGATTATGGCTACACCTTC. Protein product: CASSPESWTFRDYGYTF.

As for this clone: Distinct nucleotide sequences in the sample also encode this CDR3. The rearrangement uses TRBV20-1 and TRBJ1-2; D gene unclear. This CDR3 has 10 residues. Germline V gene data show CDR1 as DFQATT and CDR2 as SNEGSKA (reference sequence). The V gene lost 4 bases and the J gene lost 5 bases, with 5 bases spanning the gap. CDR3 amino acids: CSATDYGYTF. CDR3 coding DNA: TGCAGTGCTACGGATTATGGCTACACCTTC.

The rearrangement uses TRBV29-1 and TRBJ1-1; D perhaps matches TRBD1 (5 bases). The V gene's germline CDR1 is SQVTM and CDR2 ANQGSEA. Trimming removed 7 bases at V and 5 bases at J, with 26 bases between. The CDR3 is made up of 16 amino acids. Here the CDR3 reads CSAHPGQQSRGTEAFF. CDR3 nucleotides: TGCAGCGCCCACCCCGGACAACAATCCAGAGGGACTGAAGCTTTCTTT.

The rearrangement links TRBV5-5 to TRBJ1-5; D is uncertain. The V end lost 3 bases, the J end lost 5 bases, and 18 bases lay between the germline ends. This CDR3 is 16 amino acids long. Looked up from germline, CDR1 is SGHKS and CDR2 is YYEKEE (reference sequence). CDR3 bases: TGTGCCAGCAGCTATCGCTCGGGCGGTGATTATCAGCCCCAGCATTTT. This gives the protein CASSYRSGGDYQPQHF.

The chain is built from TRBV6-1 and TRBJ2-3; 8 bases match TRBD2. Germline V lookup: CDR1 MNHNS, CDR2 SASEGT. The CDR3 is 14 amino acids. V lost 2 bases, J lost 6 bases, and 4 bases stayed unmatched. CDR3 coding DNA: TGTGCCAGCAGTGAAAGACGGGGGGGCGATACGCAGTATTTT. Translating gives CASSERRGGDTQYF.

The DNA of the CDR3 is TGTGCCAGTAGAGTGACGGGGGACACCGGGGAGCTGTTTTTT. This sequence encodes CASRVTGDTGELFF. The chain is built from TRBV19 and TRBJ2-2, with D maybe TRBD2 (6 bases). This CDR3 region has 14 residues. Germline CDR1 and CDR2: LNHDA and SQIVND (reference sequence). The V end was cut by 6 bases, the J end by 3 bases, with 11 bases between.